This entry describes one T cell receptor (beta chain). The CDR3 totals 13 residues. With 3 bases removed from V and 4 bases from J, the gap between germline ends came to 9 bases. The germline V gene encodes CDR1 LGHNA and CDR2 YSLEER. This sample stems from a study of blood T cell repertoires in COVID-19. In the study overall: From T cells, B-cell-depleted T cells, or PBMCs came the material, which was cDNA or gDNA.

Using immunoSEQ multiplex PCR, the repertoire was profiled, and TCRdb retains in-frame clones only, with some absent. This table holds roughly 52,000 clones, roughly 80% found once. J is TRBJ1-2 and V is TRBV4-3; D remains ambiguous. This receptor was identified in a human donor in a cohort sampled during active or convalescent COVID-19. The sample was peripheral blood. The CDR3 spells CASSHEGGYGYTF. Written as DNA, the CDR3 is TGCGCCAGCAGCCATGAGGGTGGCTATGGCTACACCTTC.